The entry below gives a single T cell receptor (beta chain) sequence along with its context. The sample comes from a study of shared clonotypes between healthy human individuals. Deep was the level at which the assay was run. Clones were sequenced by immunoSEQ multiplex PCR, and TCRdb holds only the in-frame ones, with some missing. Among under 750,000 clones, 55% to 75% were seen once, and the ten largest hold more than 1.5%. With 6 bases removed from V and 6 bases from J, the gap between germline ends came to 15 bases. CDR3 length: 14 amino acids. Germline lookup yields CDR1 LNHDA and CDR2 SQIVND (reference sequence).

The sample consisted of memory CD4+ T cells sorted from blood. The subset was: CD45RA-negative fraction. The clonotype originates from a woman aged 30 to 39 in good health. The rearrangement uses TRBV19 and TRBJ1-5; D is perhaps TRBD1 (6 bases). CDR3 region: CASSTGLALQPQHF. Here the CDR3 DNA reads TGTGCCAGTAGCACAGGGCTCGCGCTTCAGCCCCAGCATTTT.